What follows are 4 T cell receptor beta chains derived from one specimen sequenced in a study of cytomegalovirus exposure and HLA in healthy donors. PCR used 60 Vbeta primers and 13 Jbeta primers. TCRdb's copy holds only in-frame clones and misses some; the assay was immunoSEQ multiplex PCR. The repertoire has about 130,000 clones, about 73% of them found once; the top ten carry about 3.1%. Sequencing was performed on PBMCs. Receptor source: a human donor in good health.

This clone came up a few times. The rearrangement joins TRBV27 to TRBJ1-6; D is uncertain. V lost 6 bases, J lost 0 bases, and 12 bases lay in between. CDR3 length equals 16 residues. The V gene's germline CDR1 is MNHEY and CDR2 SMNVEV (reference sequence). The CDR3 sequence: CASSKSHSSYNSPLHF. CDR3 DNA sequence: TGTGCCAGCAGCAAAAGCCACAGCTCCTATAATTCACCCCTCCACTTT.

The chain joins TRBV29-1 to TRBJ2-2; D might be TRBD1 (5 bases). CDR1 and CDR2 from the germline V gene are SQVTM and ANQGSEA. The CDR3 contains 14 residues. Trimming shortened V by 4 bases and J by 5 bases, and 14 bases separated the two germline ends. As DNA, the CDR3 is TGCAGCGTTGTTGAGACAGCACCAACCGGGGAGCTGTTTTTT. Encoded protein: CSVVETAPTGELFF.

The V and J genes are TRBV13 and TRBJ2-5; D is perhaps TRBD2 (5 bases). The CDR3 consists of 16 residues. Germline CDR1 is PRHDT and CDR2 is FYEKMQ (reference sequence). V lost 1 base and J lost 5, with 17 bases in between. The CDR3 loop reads CASSLEPSWSRETQYF. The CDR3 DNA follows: TGTGCCAGCAGCTTAGAACCTAGCTGGAGCCGGGAGACCCAGTACTTC.

The CDR3 loop is CASSQARSTGLSSYEQYF. The CDR3 region has the DNA TGTGCCAGCAGCCAAGCCCGATCGACAGGCCTGAGCTCCTACGAGCAGTACTTC. The chain employs TRBV4-2 and TRBJ2-7; TRBD1 might be the D (6 bases). The V gene's germline CDR1 is LGHNA and CDR2 YNFKEQ. With 1 base removed from V and 0 bases from J, the gap between germline ends came to 19 bases. CDR3 length: 18 residues.